This entry lists 14 T cell receptor beta chains sequenced from one sample in a study of cytomegalovirus exposure and HLA in healthy donors. A multiplex PCR was run with 60 Vbeta primers and 13 Jbeta primers. Clones were sequenced by immunoSEQ multiplex PCR, and TCRdb holds only the in-frame ones, with some missing. The sample holds roughly 190,000 clones, more than 75% seen once. Sequenced input: PBMCs. These TCRs come from a woman aged 18-29 years in good health and CMV-seronegative.

The gene calls are TRBV10-1 and TRBJ2-7; D not resolved. The V end lost 5 bases, the J end lost 9 bases, and 17 bases lay between the germline ends. The germline V gene encodes CDR1 WNHNN and CDR2 SYGVQD (reference sequence). The CDR3 length is 13 residues. CDR3 sequence reads: CASSPFSASRQYF. The CDR3 nucleotides are TGCGCCAGCAGTCCCTTTTCAGCGTCACGGCAGTACTTC.

The chain carries TRBV7-9 and TRBJ2-1, with no clear D. V was cut by 1 base and J by 1 base, with 8 bases left in between. Germline lookup yields CDR1 SEHNR and CDR2 FQNEAQ (reference sequence). The CDR3 is made up of 15 amino acids. This CDR3 is CASSLDRGSYNEQFF. CDR3 nucleotide sequence: TGTGCCAGCAGCTTAGATCGAGGTTCCTACAATGAGCAGTTCTTC.

The chain couples TRBV5-6 to TRBJ2-1, with 10 bases aligning to TRBD2. Germline loops: CDR1 SGHDT, CDR2 YYEEEE. The CDR3 is made up of 16 amino acids. J lost 3 bases, V lost 0 bases, and 3 bases had no gene match. The CDR3, as DNA: TGTGCCAGCAGCTTGGACCTAGCGGGAGTCTACAATGAGCAGTTCTTC. Translated: CASSLDLAGVYNEQFF.

The V call is TRBV7-2, the J call TRBJ2-1, with TRBD2 identical over 10 bases. Germline assignment: CDR1 SGHTA and CDR2 FQGNSA. Trimming at V came to 2 bases and at J to 0 bases, leaving 4 bases not matched to a gene. The CDR3 is 17 residues long. CDR3 loop: CASSLYPSGSSYNEQFF. The CDR3 coding sequence is TGTGCCAGCAGCTTATACCCTAGCGGGAGCTCCTACAATGAGCAGTTCTTC.

The chain combines TRBV7-9 with TRBJ1-1, with TRBD1 identical over 9 bases. Trimming took 5 bases from V and 0 from J; bases not matched to a gene: 4. Per the germline V gene, CDR1 is SEHNR and CDR2 is FQNEAQ (reference sequence). The CDR3 is made up of 15 amino acids. The CDR3 sequence: CASSVTGGVNTEAFF. The DNA of the CDR3 is TGTGCCAGCAGCGTTACAGGGGGCGTGAACACTGAAGCTTTCTTT.

The J gene is TRBJ2-1, the V gene TRBV7-9, with D perhaps TRBD1 (6 bases). Germline V gene data show CDR1 as SEHNR and CDR2 as FQNEAQ (reference sequence). V was cut by 6 bases and J by 7 bases, with 13 bases left in between. The CDR3 is 13 residues long. CDR3 nucleotide sequence: TGTGCCAGCAGTTCGATAGGGGGTAATGAGCAGTTCTTC. Translation: CASSSIGGNEQFF.

The chain employs TRBV7-6 and TRBJ2-3; D possibly corresponds to TRBD2 (7 bases). Germline V lookup: CDR1 SGHVS, CDR2 FNYEAQ. CDR3 length equals 16 residues. V was cut by 4 bases and J by 4 bases, with 18 bases left in between. CDR3 bases: TGTGCCAGCAGCTCGTTTCGGGCCGGGGGGCCAGATACGCAGTATTTT. Amino acid sequence: CASSSFRAGGPDTQYF.

The rearrangement joins TRBV6-5 to TRBJ1-3; possible D gene TRBD1, 5 bases. V lost 6 bases, J lost 0 bases, and 9 bases lay in between. The CDR3 consists of 14 residues. Germline V gene data show CDR1 as MNHEY and CDR2 as SVGAGI. The CDR3 is CASRPQASGNTIYF. The CDR3 nucleotides are TGTGCCAGCAGACCACAGGCCTCTGGAAACACCATATATTTT.

The genes are TRBV2 and TRBJ1-5, with D possibly TRBD1 on 6 matching bases. CDR1 is SNHLY, CDR2 FYNNEI, per germline. There are 14 residues in the CDR3. Trimming stripped 6 bases from V and 3 bases from J, with 12 bases between. CDR3 DNA sequence: TGTGCCAGCAGGGGGGCAGTCCCCAATCAGCCCCAGCATTTT. Translated, it gives CASRGAVPNQPQHF.

This chain joins TRBV7-2 and TRBJ2-2; D is possibly TRBD1 (5 bases). CDR3 length: 15 residues. CDR1 is SGHTA and CDR2 is FQGNSA in the germline V gene. V was clipped by 8 bases and J by 2 bases, with 15 bases between them. CDR3: CASGLRQGNTGELFF. CDR3 nucleotide sequence: TGTGCCAGCGGGTTACGCCAGGGCAACACCGGGGAGCTGTTTTTT.

This clone has only one observation. The rearrangement joins TRBV5-1 to TRBJ2-2, with D possibly TRBD2 on 6 matching bases. CDR1 is SGHRS, CDR2 YFSETQ, per germline. The V end was cut by 0 bases, the J end by 4 bases, with 10 bases between. The CDR3 extends over 15 amino acids. The CDR3 bases are TGCGCCAGCAGCTTGGTGGGGGACTTCACCGGGGAGCTGTTTTTT. It yields the protein CASSLVGDFTGELFF.

This chain connects TRBV7-2 to TRBJ1-1; no firm D call. Germline lookup yields CDR1 SGHTA and CDR2 FQGNSA. V was clipped by 1 base and J by 1 base, with 7 bases between them. This CDR3 comprises 14 residues. CDR3 coding DNA: TGTGCCAGCAGCTTAGGAACCGGGAACACTGAAGCTTTCTTT. Residues: CASSLGTGNTEAFF.

The chain recombines TRBV6-5 with TRBJ2-7; D is perhaps TRBD2 (7 bases). This CDR3 has 16 amino acids. Trimming cost V 2 bases and J 2 bases, with 16 bases left between them. Germline loops: CDR1 MNHEY, CDR2 SVGAGI. The CDR3 here is CASSYGGAGSTYEQYF. The DNA of the CDR3 is TGTGCCAGCAGTTACGGGGGGGCAGGGTCCACCTACGAGCAGTACTTC.

In the case of this clone: Other DNA variants within this sample encode the same CDR3. The V gene is TRBV2, the J gene TRBJ2-3, with D perhaps matching TRBD2 (5 bases). The CDR3 runs 19 residues. Trimming removed 8 bases from V and 2 bases from J, with 29 bases in between. Per the germline V gene, CDR1 is SNHLY and CDR2 is FYNNEI. This CDR3 reads CASRTPLSLVGILTDTQYF. DNA for the CDR3: TGTGCCAGCCGCACTCCCCTTTCACTAGTCGGAATACTCACAGATACGCAGTATTTT.